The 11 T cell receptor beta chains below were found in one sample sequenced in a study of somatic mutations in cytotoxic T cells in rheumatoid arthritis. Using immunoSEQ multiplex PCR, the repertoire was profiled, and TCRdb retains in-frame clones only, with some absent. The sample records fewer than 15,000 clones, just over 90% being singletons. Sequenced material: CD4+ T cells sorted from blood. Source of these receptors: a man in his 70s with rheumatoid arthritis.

For the CDR3, the DNA is TGTGCCAGCAGGGACCGGGAGGGAGAGACCCAGTACTTC. Protein sequence: CASRDREGETQYF. This sequence joins TRBV2 and TRBJ2-5; 8 bases line up with TRBD2. The CDR3 length is 13 residues. The germline V gene has CDR1 SNHLY and CDR2 FYNNEI. Trimming cost V 6 bases and J 4 bases; bases outside gene matches: 4. The full variable domain, its missing parts supplied by reference TRBV2 and TRBJ2-5, is EPEVTQTPSHQVTQMGQEVILRCVPISNHLYFYWYRQILGQKVEFLVSFYNNEISEKSEIFDDQFSVERPDGSNFTLKIRSTKLEDSAMYFCASRDREGETQYFGPGTRLLVL.

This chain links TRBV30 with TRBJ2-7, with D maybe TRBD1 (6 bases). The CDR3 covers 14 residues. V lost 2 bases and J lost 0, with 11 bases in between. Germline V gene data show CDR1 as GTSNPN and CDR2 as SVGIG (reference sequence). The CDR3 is CAWSRDISSYEQYF. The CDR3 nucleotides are TGTGCCTGGAGTCGGGACATAAGCTCCTACGAGCAGTACTTC.

CDR3 nucleotide sequence: TGTGCCTGGGGGGGAGGGGCAGGGGCCTCCCGCGCGCCCCAGCATTTT. This translates into CAWGGGAGASRAPQHF. J is TRBJ1-5 and V is TRBV30, with a tentative D call TRBD1 (6 bases). Germline V gene sequence: CDR1 GTSNPN, CDR2 SVGIG (reference sequence). V lost 5 bases, J lost 9 bases, and 26 bases lay in between. CDR3 size: 16 residues.

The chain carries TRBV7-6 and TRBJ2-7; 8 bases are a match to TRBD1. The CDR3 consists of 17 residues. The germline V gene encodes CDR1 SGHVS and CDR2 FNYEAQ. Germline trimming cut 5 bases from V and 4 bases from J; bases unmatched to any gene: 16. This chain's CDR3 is CASSLGGMDRVYYEQYF. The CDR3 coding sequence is TGTGCCAGCAGCCTAGGGGGCATGGACAGGGTTTATTACGAGCAGTACTTC.

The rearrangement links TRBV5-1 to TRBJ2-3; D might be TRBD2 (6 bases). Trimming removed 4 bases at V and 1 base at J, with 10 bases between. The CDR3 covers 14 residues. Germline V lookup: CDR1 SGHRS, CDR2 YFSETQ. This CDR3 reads CASSLGGRTDTQYF. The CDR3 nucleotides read TGCGCCAGCAGCCTCGGGGGACGCACAGATACGCAGTATTTT.

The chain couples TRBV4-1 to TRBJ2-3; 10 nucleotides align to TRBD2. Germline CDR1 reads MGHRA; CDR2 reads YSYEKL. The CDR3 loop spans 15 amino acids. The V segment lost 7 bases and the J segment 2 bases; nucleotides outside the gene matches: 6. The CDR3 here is CASTPLAGSTDTQYF. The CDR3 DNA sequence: TGCGCCAGCACACCACTAGCGGGGTCCACAGATACGCAGTATTTT.

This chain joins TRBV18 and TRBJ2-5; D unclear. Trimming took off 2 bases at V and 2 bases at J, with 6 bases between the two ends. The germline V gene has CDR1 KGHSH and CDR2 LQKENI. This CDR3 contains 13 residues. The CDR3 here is CASSPGFQETQYF. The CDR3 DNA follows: TGTGCCAGCTCACCAGGCTTTCAAGAGACCCAGTACTTC.

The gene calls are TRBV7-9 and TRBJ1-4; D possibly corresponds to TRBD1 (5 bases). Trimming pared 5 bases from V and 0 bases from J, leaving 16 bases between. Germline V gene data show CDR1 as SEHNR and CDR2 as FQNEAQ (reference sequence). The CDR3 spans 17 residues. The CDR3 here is CASSPTWGVATNEKLFF. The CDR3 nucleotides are TGTGCCAGCAGCCCAACCTGGGGGGTCGCAACTAATGAAAAACTGTTTTTT.

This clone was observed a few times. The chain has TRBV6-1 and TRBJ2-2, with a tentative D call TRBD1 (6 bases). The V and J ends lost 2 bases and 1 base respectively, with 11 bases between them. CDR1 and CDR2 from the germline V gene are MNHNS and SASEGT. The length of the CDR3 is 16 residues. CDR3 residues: CASSERWGQNTGELFF. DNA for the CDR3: TGTGCCAGCAGTGAAAGGTGGGGGCAGAACACCGGGGAGCTGTTTTTT.

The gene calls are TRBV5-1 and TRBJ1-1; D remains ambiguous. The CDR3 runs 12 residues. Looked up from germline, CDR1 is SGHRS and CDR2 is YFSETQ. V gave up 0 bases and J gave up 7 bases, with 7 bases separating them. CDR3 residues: CASSLDAGEAFF. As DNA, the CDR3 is TGCGCCAGCAGCTTGGATGCGGGTGAAGCTTTCTTT.

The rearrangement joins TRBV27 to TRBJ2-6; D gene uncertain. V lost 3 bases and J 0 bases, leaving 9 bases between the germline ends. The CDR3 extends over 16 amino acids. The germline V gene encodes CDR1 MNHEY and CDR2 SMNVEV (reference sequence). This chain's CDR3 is CASSFGQTSGANVLTF. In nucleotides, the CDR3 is TGTGCCAGCAGTTTTGGGCAGACCTCTGGGGCCAACGTCCTGACTTTC.